Shown below are 22 T cell receptor beta chains from a single sample sequenced in a study of tumor-infiltrating lymphocytes in primary liver carcinoma. Making TCR beta cDNA involved approximately 530 ng total RNA and a constant-region primer. Modified slightly, ARM-PCR produced TCR beta libraries over three nested multiplex PCR rounds. Investigators reported that the first two PCR rounds, at around 10 cycles each, used TRBV1-TRBV30 forward primers with a C-beta reverse primer. In TCRdb, the multiplex PCR reads were re-called with MiXCR into one record per CDR3 protein. Of about 50,000 distinct CDR3 sequences detected, about 78% appear once; the ten largest clones hold around 22%. For each extraction, RNA and DNA were obtained together from around 20-30 mg of unsorted bulk tissue. The sample was liver tumor tissue from sampling region 5. Described subset: tumor region T5, tumor centre. The receptors stem from a man aged 35 to 55 with primary liver carcinoma and hepatitis B virus infection.

In the case of this clonotype: The conserved phenylalanine or tryptophan is not found at the CDR3 terminus, so this likely reflects a read error. The chain joins TRBV6-5 to TRBJ2-3, with TRBD2 identical over 11 bases. The CDR3 consists of 15 residues. Per germline, CDR1 MNHEY and CDR2 SVGAGI. With V trimmed by 7 bases and J by 6 bases, 9 bases remained unmatched. CDR3 sequence reads: CASNPGLAGTDTQYS. Written as DNA, the CDR3 is TGTGCCAGCAACCCAGGACTAGCGGGTACGGATACGCAGTATTCT.

The chain is built from TRBV24-1 and TRBJ2-3; D is uncertain. CDR3 length equals 16 residues. With 3 bases removed from V and 3 bases from J, the gap between germline ends came to 15 bases. In germline, CDR1 is KGHDR, CDR2 SFDVKD. This CDR3 reads CATSDGRIWNTDTQYF. The DNA of the CDR3 is TGTGCCACCAGTGATGGAAGGATATGGAATACAGATACGCAGTATTTT.

V gene TRBV28 combines with J gene TRBJ2-7; the D gene could be TRBD1 or TRBD2 (6 bases each). V was trimmed by 6 bases and J by 2 bases, leaving 11 bases between them. This CDR3 region has 13 residues. Germline V gene lookup returns CDR1 MDHEN and CDR2 SYDVKM. CDR3 amino acids: CASSGGRPYEQYF. DNA of the CDR3: TGTGCCAGCAGCGGGGGCCGCCCCTACGAGCAGTACTTC. Together with reference TRBV28 and TRBJ2-7, the CDR3 gives the full variable domain: DVKVTQSSRYLVKRTGEKVFLECVQDMDHENMFWYRQDPGLGLRLIYFSYDVKMKEKGDIPEGYSVSREKKERFSLILESASTNQTSMYLCASSGGRPYEQYFGPGTRLTVT.

A note on this clonotype: Sequence at one end of the junction differs from germline and may be a read error. The rearrangement links TRBV11-3 to TRBJ2-7, with D possibly being TRBD1 or TRBD2 (5 bases each). The CDR3 loop spans 15 amino acids. Germline V gene data show CDR1 as SGHNT and CDR2 as YENEEA. The CDR3 is CASILEGWDGHDQYF. The DNA for the CDR3 is TGTGCCAGCATCTTAGAAGGATGGGACGGCCACGACCAGTACTTC.

In regard to this clonotype: Lacking the conserved final phenylalanine or tryptophan, this CDR3 likely reflects a read error. J is TRBJ1-2 and V is TRBV29-1; 8 bases are a match to TRBD1. The CDR3 contains 13 residues. Germline CDR1 reads SQVTM; CDR2 reads ANQGSEA. Here the CDR3 reads CNVQSGGAYGYTL. In DNA form, the CDR3 reads TGCAACGTCCAATCAGGGGGCGCCTATGGCTACACCTTA.

This clonotype was found many times. V usage is TRBV19 and J usage is TRBJ2-2, with D possibly matching TRBD2 (6 bases). V shed 6 bases and J shed 6 bases, with 17 bases lying between them. The CDR3 contains 15 residues. Germline CDR1 LNHDA, CDR2 SQIVND (reference sequence). CDR3 residues: CASRFVGGRAGELFF. The CDR3 nucleotides read TGTGCCAGTAGGTTCGTGGGAGGTCGGGCCGGGGAGCTGTTTTTT.

This clonotype showed up many times. The chain combines TRBV28 with TRBJ1-5; D might be TRBD1 (6 bases). The V end was cut by 4 bases, the J end by 0 bases, with 13 bases between. The germline V gene has CDR1 MDHEN and CDR2 SYDVKM. The CDR3 spans 16 residues. The chain's CDR3 is CASSSLGDNSNQPQHF. In DNA form, the CDR3 reads TGTGCCAGCAGTTCCCTAGGGGACAATAGCAATCAGCCCCAGCATTTT.

Points on this clonotype: This likely comes from a read error, as the CDR3 has no conserved phenylalanine or tryptophan at its end. CDR3 amino acids: CASSLDTGGYEQYS. In nucleotides, the CDR3 is TGTGCCAGCAGCTTAGATACTGGGGGCTACGAGCAGTACTCC. The chain is built from TRBV11-2 and TRBJ2-7, with D perhaps given as TRBD1 or TRBD2 (5 bases each). V lost 0 bases and J lost 3, with 9 bases in between. The V gene's germline CDR1 is SGHAT and CDR2 FQNNGV. The CDR3 totals 14 residues.

This clonotype was counted once. A junction boundary mismatches the germline segment, possibly from a read error. The V call is TRBV5-4, the J call TRBJ2-7; 8 bases are shared with TRBD1. Germline V lookup: CDR1 SGHNT, CDR2 YYREEE (reference sequence). This CDR3 is built from 15 residues. The CDR3 here is CVSSSGTGVRGEQYF. CDR3 nucleotide sequence: TGTGTCAGCAGCTCTGGGACAGGCGTGAGAGGAGAGCAGTACTTC.

For this clonotype: The conserved final phenylalanine or tryptophan is absent from the CDR3, which likely points to a read error. The gene calls are TRBV5-5 and TRBJ1-1; D is ambiguous. The CDR3 runs 15 residues. Looked up from germline, CDR1 is SGHKS and CDR2 is YYEKEE (reference sequence). The DNA for the CDR3 is TGTGCCAACAGCCATGAGGGTGAGTGGTACACTGAAGCTTTCTCT. Encoded protein: CANSHEGEWYTEAFS.

Regarding this clonotype: The germline gene is not matched at one end of the junction; a read error may be the cause. The chain joins TRBV7-9 to TRBJ1-2, with 8 bases aligning to TRBD1. The CDR3 covers 15 residues. From germline, CDR1 is SEHNR and CDR2 FQNEAQ (reference sequence). In DNA, the CDR3 is TGTGCCAGCAGCTTAGGCCCAGGGGGCGCATATGGCTGCACCTTC. Translation gives CASSLGPGGAYGCTF. The full variable domain, its missing parts supplied by reference TRBV7-9 and TRBJ1-2, is DTGVSQNPRHKITKRGQNVTFRCDPISEHNRLYWYRQTLGQGPEFLTYFQNEAQLEKSRLLSDRFSAERPKGSFSTLEIQRTEQGDSAMYLCASSLGPGGAYGCTFGSGTRLTVV.

This clonotype was recorded once. Since the CDR3 does not end with the conserved phenylalanine or tryptophan, this likely comes from a read error. The J gene is TRBJ2-4, the V gene TRBV29-1; TRBD2 might be the D (5 bases). The CDR3 has 12 residues. CDR1 and CDR2 from the germline V gene are SQVTM and ANQGSEA. The V end was cut by 6 bases, the J end by 8 bases, with 14 bases between. The CDR3 here is CSVINGRDIQYL. CDR3 coding DNA: TGCAGCGTAATTAACGGGCGGGACATTCAGTACCTC.

A note on this clonotype: A read error may produce the germline difference seen at one junction end. The chain couples TRBV4-3 to TRBJ2-5, with D possibly TRBD2 on 6 matching bases. Germline lookup yields CDR1 LGHNA and CDR2 YSLEER. This CDR3 region has 17 residues. The CDR3: CTSSQAASGRTGETQYF. The CDR3, as DNA: TGTACCAGCAGCCAAGCGGCTAGTGGGAGGACTGGTGAGACCCAGTACTTC.

Regarding this clonotype: At one of its ends the junction is not consistent with the germline gene, which may arise from a read error. The rearrangement links TRBV4-1 to TRBJ2-7; either TRBD1 or TRBD2 may supply D (5 bases each). Germline V CDR1 and CDR2: MGHRA, YSYEKL. The CDR3 extends over 17 amino acids. CDR3 loop: CVSSQEAQRGQPYDQYF. Written as DNA, the CDR3 is TGCGTCAGCAGCCAAGAAGCGCAACGGGGCCAGCCTTACGATCAGTACTTC.

This clonotype has a count of ten or more. The chain has TRBV11-2 and TRBJ2-7; TRBD2 aligns across 8 bases. The CDR3 runs to 16 residues. The J segment lost 6 bases and the V segment lost 4 bases, leaving 14 bases of the junction unmatched. CDR1 is SGHAT, CDR2 FQNNGV, per germline. For the CDR3, the DNA is TGTGCCAGCAGCTACGGCGGGAGGACCTCGGGAAGCGAGCAGTACTTC. It encodes CASSYGGRTSGSEQYF.

A note on this clonotype: The junction differs from germline at one of its ends, possibly a read error. CDR3 amino acids: CASSPRDTRYEQYF. DNA of the CDR3: TGTGCTAGCAGCCCGAGGGACACCCGCTACGAGCAATACTTC. The rearrangement links TRBV7-8 to TRBJ2-7, with D perhaps TRBD1 (6 bases). Germline lookup yields CDR1 SGHVS and CDR2 FQNEAQ. The CDR3 totals 14 residues.

The chain links TRBV28 to TRBJ2-4, with TRBD1 matching 8 bases. This CDR3 spans 12 amino acids. V was clipped by 10 bases and J by 15 bases; unmatched bases: 14. Germline V lookup: CDR1 MDHEN, CDR2 SYDVKM. CDR3 sequence reads: CANKSLQGVGYF. In DNA, the CDR3 is TGTGCCAACAAGAGTTTACAGGGGGTGGGGTACTTC.

Remarks on this clonotype: Compared with germline, one end of the junction differs, possibly owing to a read error. The chain links TRBV28 to TRBJ2-2; the match to TRBD2 covers 14 bases. Looked up from germline, CDR1 is MDHEN and CDR2 is SYDVKM. This CDR3 region has 17 residues. CDR3 in DNA: TGTGCCAGCAGTTCCGGACTAGCGGGAGGTAACATCGGGGAGCTGCTTTTT. Translating gives CASSSGLAGGNIGELLF.

A note on this clonotype: A read error is likely, as this CDR3 ends without the conserved phenylalanine or tryptophan. The rearrangement joins TRBV4-1 to TRBJ1-1; 8 bases align to TRBD1. The V segment lost 3 bases and the J segment 5 bases; nucleotides outside the gene matches: 11. The CDR3 runs 16 residues. CDR1 is MGHRA, CDR2 YSYEKL, per germline. The CDR3 sequence is CASSHGDRGRDTEAFL. Here the CDR3 DNA reads TGCGCCAGCAGCCATGGTGACAGGGGAAGGGATACTGAAGCTTTCCTT.

This clonotype was observed a handful of times. At one of its ends the junction is not consistent with the germline gene, which may arise from a read error. The genes are TRBV10-1 and TRBJ2-1; 7 bases are a match to TRBD2. Germline CDR1 reads WNHNN; CDR2 reads SYGVQD (reference sequence). The CDR3 contains 13 residues. The chain's CDR3 is CASSAGEGTQQFF. The DNA of the CDR3 is TGCGCCAGCAGCGCTGGGGAGGGTACCCAGCAGTTCTTT.

The gene calls are TRBV6-5 and TRBJ1-2, with D unclear. The CDR3 is made up of 14 amino acids. The V gene's germline CDR1 is MNHEY and CDR2 SVGAGI. V was cut by 6 bases and J by 4 bases, with 15 bases left in between. The CDR3 DNA reads as TGTGCCAGCAGCCCGAATGACCATAGCTATGGCTACACCTTC. The encoded protein is CASSPNDHSYGYTF.

The rearrangement joins TRBV6-2 or TRBV6-3 to TRBJ2-1, with 11 bases fitting TRBD2. V was pared by 10 bases and J by 7 bases, with 15 bases of the junction left unmatched. This CDR3 is built from 16 residues. CDR1 and CDR2 (germline): MNHEY, SVGEGT. CDR3 DNA: TGTGCCAATAGTGACCCACTAGCGGGAGATAGAAATGAGCAGTTCTTC. Encoded protein: CANSDPLAGDRNEQFF.